This T cell receptor (beta chain) was sequenced during a study of CXCR3-negative and CXCR3-positive naive CD8 T cells. Study-level results: Whereas both naive subsets had comparably high diversity, memory CD8+ cells had much lower diversity.

The germline CDR1 and CDR2 sequences are MDHEN and SYDVKM. The CDR3 sequence is 14 residues long. In the case of this clonotype: Its target is unknown.

The TRB cDNA libraries were prepared by 5' RACE with UMI labels. TCRdb reprocessed the 5' RACE reads and reports one entry per CDR3 protein, with no DNA. The record lists around 29,000 distinct CDR3 sequences, of which the ten most abundant hold about 10%. The chain employs TRBV28 and TRBJ2-7; TCRdb's assignment of TRBD1 cannot be checked, as there is no DNA. Sequenced: memory CD8+ T cells from blood. This TCR was sampled from a human donor in good health. Some clones in this sample may be carry-over from other donors' samples. CDR3: CASSPTRTGREQYF.